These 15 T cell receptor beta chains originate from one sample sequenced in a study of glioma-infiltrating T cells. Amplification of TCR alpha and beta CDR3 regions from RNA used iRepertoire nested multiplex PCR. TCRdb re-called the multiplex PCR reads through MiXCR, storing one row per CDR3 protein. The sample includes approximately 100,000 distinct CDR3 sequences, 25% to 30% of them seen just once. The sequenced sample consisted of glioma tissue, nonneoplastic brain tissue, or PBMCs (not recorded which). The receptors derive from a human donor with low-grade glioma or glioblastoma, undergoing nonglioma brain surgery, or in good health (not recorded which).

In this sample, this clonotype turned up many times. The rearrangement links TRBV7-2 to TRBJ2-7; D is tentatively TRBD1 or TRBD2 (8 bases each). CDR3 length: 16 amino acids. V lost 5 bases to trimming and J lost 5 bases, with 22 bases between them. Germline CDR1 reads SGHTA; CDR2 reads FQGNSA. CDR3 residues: CASSPQGAGGWNEQYF. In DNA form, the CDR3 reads TGTGCCAGCAGCCCCCAGGGGGCGGGGGGTTGGAACGAGCAGTACTTC. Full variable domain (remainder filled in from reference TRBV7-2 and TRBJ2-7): GAGVSQSPSNKVTEKGKDVELRCDPISGHTALYWYRQSLGQGLEFLIYFQGNSAPDKSGLPSDRFSAERTGGSVSTLTIQRTQQEDSAVYLCASSPQGAGGWNEQYFGPGTRLTVT.

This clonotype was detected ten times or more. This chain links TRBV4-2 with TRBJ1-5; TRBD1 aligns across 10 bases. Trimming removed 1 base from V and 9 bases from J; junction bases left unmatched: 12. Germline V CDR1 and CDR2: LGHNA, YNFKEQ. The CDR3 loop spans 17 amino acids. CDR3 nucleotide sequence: TGTGCCAGCAGCCAAGGGACAGGGGGGCTCACCCAAAGGCCCCAGCATTTT. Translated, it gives CASSQGTGGLTQRPQHF.

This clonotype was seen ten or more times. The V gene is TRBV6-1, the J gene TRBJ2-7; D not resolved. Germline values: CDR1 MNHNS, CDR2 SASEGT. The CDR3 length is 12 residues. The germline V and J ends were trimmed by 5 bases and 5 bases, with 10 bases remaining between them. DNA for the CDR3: TGTGCCAGCAGTTTCAAGCCGAACGAGCAGTACTTC. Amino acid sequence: CASSFKPNEQYF.

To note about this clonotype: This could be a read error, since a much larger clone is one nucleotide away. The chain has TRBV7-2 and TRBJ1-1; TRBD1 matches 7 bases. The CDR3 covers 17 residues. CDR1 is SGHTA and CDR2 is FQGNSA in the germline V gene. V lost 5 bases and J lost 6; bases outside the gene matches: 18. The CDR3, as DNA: TGTGCCAGCAGCCCGACCCCGGGACAGAGGGTCGCATCTGAAGCTTTCTTT. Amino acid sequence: CASSPTPGQRVASEAFF.

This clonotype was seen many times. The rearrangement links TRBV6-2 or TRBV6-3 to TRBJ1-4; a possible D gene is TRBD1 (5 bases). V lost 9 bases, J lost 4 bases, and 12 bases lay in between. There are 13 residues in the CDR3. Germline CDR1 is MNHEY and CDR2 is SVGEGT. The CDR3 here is CASRQRDNEKLFF. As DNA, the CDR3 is TGTGCCAGTCGACAGAGGGATAATGAAAAACTGTTTTTT.

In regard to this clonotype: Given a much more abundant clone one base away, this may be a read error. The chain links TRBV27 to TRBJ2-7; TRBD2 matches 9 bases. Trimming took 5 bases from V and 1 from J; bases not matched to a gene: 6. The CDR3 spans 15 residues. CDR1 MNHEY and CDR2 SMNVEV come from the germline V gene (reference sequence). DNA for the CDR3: TGTGCCAGCAGTCTGACTAGCGGAATGTCCTACGAGCAGTACTTC. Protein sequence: CASSLTSGMSYEQYF.

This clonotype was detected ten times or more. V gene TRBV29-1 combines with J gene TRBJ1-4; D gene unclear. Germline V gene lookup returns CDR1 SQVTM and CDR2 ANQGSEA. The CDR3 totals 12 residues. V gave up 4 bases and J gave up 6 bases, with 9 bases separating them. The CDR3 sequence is CSVGESDEKLFF. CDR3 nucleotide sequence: TGCAGCGTTGGGGAGTCGGATGAAAAACTGTTTTTT.

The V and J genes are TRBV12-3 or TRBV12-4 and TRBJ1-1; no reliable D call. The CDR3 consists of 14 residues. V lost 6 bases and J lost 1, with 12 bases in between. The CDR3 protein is CASRRAPENTEAFF. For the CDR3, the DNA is TGTGCCAGCAGAAGGGCCCCCGAGAACACTGAAGCTTTCTTT.

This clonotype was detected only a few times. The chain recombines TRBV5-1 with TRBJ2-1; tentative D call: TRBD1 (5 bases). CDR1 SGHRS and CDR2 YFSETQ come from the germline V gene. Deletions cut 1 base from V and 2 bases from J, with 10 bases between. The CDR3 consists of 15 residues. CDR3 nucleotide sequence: TGCGCCAGCAGCTTGATCCAGGGAACCTACAATGAGCAGTTCTTC. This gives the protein CASSLIQGTYNEQFF. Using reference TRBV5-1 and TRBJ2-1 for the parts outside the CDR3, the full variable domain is KAGVTQTPRYLIKTRGQQVTLSCSPISGHRSVSWYQQTPGQGLQFLFEYFSETQRNKGNFPGRFSGRQFSNSRSEMNVSTLELGDSALYLCASSLIQGTYNEQFFGPGTRLTVL.

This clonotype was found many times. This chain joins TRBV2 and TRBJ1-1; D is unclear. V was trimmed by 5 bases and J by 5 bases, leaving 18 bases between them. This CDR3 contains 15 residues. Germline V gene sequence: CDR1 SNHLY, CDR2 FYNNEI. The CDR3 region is CASSPPGGRRTEAFF. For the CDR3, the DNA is TGTGCCAGCAGTCCCCCGGGAGGGAGAAGGACTGAAGCTTTCTTT.

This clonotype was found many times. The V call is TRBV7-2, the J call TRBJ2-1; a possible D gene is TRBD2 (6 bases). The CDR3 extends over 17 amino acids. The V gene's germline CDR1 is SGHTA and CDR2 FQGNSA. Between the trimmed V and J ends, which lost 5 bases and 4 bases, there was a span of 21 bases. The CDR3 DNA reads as TGTGCCAGCAGCCTCCGCGGGGTAGCGGATCCTTACAATGAGCAGTTCTTC. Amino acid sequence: CASSLRGVADPYNEQFF.

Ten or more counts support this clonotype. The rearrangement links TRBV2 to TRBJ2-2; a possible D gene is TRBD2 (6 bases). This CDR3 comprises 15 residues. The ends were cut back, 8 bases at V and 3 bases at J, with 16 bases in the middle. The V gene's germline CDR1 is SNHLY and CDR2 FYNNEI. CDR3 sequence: CASVGGASYTGELFF. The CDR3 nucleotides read TGTGCCAGCGTCGGAGGGGCATCGTACACCGGGGAGCTGTTTTTT.

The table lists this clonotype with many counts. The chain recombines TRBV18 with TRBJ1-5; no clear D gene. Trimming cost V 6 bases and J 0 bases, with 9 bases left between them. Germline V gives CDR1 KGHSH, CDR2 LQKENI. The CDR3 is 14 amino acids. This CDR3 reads CASSTDYSNQPQHF. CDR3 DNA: TGTGCCAGCTCGACGGATTATAGCAATCAGCCCCAGCATTTT. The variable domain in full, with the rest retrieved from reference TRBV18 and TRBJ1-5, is NAGVMQNPRHLVRRRGQEARLRCSPMKGHSHVYWYRQLPEEGLKFMVYLQKENIIDESGMPKERFSAEFPKEGPSILRIQQVVRGDSAAYFCASSTDYSNQPQHFGDGTRLSIL.

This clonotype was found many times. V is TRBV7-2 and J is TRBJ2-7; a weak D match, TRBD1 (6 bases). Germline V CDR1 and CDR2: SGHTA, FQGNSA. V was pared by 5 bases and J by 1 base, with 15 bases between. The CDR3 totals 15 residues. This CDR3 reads CASSPIPGQSYEQYF. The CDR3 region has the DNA TGTGCCAGCAGCCCAATCCCGGGACAATCCTACGAGCAGTACTTC.

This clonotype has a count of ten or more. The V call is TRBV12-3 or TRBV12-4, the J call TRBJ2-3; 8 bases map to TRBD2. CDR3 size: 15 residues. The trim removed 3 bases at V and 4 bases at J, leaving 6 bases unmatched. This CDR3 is CASSFQRGQADTQYF. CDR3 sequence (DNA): TGTGCCAGCAGTTTCCAGCGGGGGCAAGCAGATACGCAGTATTTT.